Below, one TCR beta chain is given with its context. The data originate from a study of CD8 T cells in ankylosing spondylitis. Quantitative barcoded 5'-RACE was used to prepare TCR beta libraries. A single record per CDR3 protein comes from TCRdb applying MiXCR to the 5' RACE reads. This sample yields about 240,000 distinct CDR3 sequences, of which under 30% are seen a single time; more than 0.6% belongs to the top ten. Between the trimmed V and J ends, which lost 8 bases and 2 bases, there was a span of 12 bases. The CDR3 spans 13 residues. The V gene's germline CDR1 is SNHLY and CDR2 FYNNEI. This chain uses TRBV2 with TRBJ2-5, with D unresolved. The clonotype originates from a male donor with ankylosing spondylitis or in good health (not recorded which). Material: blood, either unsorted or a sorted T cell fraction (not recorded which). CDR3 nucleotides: TGTGCCAGCTGTAGACATCCACAAGAGACCCAGTACTTC. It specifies CASCRHPQETQYF.